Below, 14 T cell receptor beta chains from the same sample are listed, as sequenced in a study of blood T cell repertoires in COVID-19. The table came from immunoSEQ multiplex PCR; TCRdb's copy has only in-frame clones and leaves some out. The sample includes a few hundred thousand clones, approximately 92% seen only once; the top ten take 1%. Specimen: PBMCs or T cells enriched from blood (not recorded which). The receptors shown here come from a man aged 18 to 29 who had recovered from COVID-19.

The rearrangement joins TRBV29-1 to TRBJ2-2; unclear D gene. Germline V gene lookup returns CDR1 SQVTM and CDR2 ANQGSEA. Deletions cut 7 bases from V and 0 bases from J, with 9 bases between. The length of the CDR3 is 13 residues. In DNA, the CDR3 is TGCAGCGCCATGTGGCCGAACACCGGGGAGCTGTTTTTT. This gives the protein CSAMWPNTGELFF.

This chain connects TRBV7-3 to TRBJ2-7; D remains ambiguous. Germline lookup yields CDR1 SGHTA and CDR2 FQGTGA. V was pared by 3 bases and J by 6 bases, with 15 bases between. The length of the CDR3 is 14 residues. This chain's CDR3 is CASSFTPQFLEQYF. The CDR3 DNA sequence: TGTGCCAGCAGCTTCACGCCACAGTTCCTCGAGCAGTACTTC.

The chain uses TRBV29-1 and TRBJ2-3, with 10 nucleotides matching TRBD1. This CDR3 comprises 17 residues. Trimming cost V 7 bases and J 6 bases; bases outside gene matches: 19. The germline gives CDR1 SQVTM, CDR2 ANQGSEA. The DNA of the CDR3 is TGCAGCGGTGATGATATACCGGGACAGGGGTTAGTGGATACGCAGTATTTT. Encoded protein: CSGDDIPGQGLVDTQYF.

The DNA for the CDR3 is TGTGCCAGCTCGGCCAAGGACAGCAATGGAAACACCATATATTTT. Translated: CASSAKDSNGNTIYF. J is TRBJ1-3 and V is TRBV18, with a possible D match to TRBD1 (6 bases). From germline, CDR1 is KGHSH and CDR2 LQKENI. This CDR3 comprises 15 residues. Trimming took off 6 bases at V and 3 bases at J, with 15 bases between the two ends. The full variable domain, rest sourced from reference TRBV18 and TRBJ1-3, is NAGVMQNPRHLVRRRGQEARLRCSPMKGHSHVYWYRQLPEEGLKFMVYLQKENIIDESGMPKERFSAEFPKEGPSILRIQQVVRGDSAAYFCASSAKDSNGNTIYFGEGSWLTVV.

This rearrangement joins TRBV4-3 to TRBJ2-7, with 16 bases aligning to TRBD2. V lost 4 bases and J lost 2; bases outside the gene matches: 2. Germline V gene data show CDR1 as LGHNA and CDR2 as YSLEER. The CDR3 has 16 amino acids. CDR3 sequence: CASSPGLAGGTYEQYF. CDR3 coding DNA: TGCGCCAGCAGCCCGGGACTAGCGGGAGGGACCTACGAGCAGTACTTC.

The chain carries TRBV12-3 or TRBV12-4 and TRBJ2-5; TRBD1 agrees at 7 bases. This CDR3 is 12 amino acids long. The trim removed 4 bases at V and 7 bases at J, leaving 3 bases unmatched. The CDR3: CASSSTGRTQYF. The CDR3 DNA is TGTGCCAGCAGTTCGACAGGGCGGACCCAGTACTTC.

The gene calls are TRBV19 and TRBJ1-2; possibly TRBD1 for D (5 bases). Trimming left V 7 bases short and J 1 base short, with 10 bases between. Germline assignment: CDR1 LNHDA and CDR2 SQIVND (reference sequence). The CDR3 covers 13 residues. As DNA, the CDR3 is TGTGCCAGTAAGGTCAGGGATAACTATGGCTACACCTTC. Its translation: CASKVRDNYGYTF.

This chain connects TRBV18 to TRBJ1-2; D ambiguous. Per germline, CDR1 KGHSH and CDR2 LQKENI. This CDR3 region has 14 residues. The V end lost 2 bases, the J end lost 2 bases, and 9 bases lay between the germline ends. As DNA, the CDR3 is TGTGCCAGCTCACCAAAGCTCGTAAACTATGGCTACACCTTC. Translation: CASSPKLVNYGYTF.

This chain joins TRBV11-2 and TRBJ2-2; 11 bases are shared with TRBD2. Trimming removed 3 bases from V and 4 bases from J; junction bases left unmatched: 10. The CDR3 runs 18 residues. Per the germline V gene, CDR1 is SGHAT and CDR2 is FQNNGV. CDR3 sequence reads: CASSLRLAGGRGTGELFF. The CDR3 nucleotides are TGTGCCAGCAGCTTGAGGCTAGCGGGGGGAAGGGGCACCGGGGAGCTGTTTTTT.

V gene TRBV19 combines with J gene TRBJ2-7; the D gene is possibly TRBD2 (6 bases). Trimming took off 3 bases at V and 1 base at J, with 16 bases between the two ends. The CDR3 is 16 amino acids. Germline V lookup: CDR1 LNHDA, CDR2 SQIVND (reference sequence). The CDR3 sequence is CASSMGGLTSSYEQYF. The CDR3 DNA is TGTGCCAGTAGTATGGGAGGCCTCACCTCATCCTACGAGCAGTACTTC.

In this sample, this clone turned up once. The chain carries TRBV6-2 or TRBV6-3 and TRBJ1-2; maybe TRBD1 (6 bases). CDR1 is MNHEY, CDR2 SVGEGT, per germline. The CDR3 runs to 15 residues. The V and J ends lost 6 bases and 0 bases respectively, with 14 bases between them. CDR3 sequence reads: CASSSRTVSNYGYTF. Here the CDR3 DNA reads TGTGCCAGCAGCTCAAGGACAGTTTCTAACTATGGCTACACCTTC.

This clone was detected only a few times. For the CDR3, the DNA is TGTGCCAGCATTGGGGGCACAAACTATGGCTACACCTTC. This sequence encodes CASIGGTNYGYTF. The chain joins TRBV12-3 or TRBV12-4 to TRBJ1-2; D may be TRBD1 (6 bases). The V and J ends lost 7 bases and 2 bases respectively, with 11 bases between them. The length of the CDR3 is 13 residues.

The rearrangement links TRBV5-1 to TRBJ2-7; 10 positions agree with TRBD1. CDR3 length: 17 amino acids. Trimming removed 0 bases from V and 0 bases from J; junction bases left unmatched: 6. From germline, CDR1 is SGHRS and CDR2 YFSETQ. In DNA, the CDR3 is TGCGCCAGCAGCTTGGCCGGGGACAGGGGCAGCTCCTACGAGCAGTACTTC. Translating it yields CASSLAGDRGSSYEQYF.

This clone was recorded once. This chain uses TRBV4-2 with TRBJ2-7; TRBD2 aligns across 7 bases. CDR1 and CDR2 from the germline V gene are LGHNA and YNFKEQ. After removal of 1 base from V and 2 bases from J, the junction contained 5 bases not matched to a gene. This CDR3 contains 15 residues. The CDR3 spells CASSQASGLTYEQYF. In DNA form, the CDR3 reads TGTGCCAGCAGCCAAGCTAGCGGCCTTACCTACGAGCAGTACTTC.